The 27 T cell receptor beta chains in this list originate from one sample, sequenced in a study of blood T cell repertoires in COVID-19. Some clones are missing from TCRdb's copy, which holds only in-frame ones; the method was immunoSEQ multiplex PCR. The top ten hold 12% of the sample, which has around 82,000 clones, approximately 91% seen once. The sequencing input was peripheral blood. The receptor set was obtained from an older man with active or convalescent COVID-19.

In its sample, this clone was seen once. V and J are TRBV30 and TRBJ2-5, with TRBD2 as a possible D gene (6 bases). This CDR3 contains 16 residues. The V end was cut by 0 bases, the J end by 7 bases, with 21 bases between. The germline gives CDR1 GTSNPN, CDR2 SVGIG (reference sequence). DNA for the CDR3: TGTGCCTGGAGTGTACTGGGTAGGAGGCCCGGGGGGACCCAGTACTTC. Residues: CAWSVLGRRPGGTQYF.

The V gene is TRBV21-1, the J gene TRBJ2-7; TRBD2, the D gene given by the table, was not confirmed from the DNA. TRBV21-1 is described as a pseudogene. CDR3 size: 10 residues. CDR3 protein: CASSLCEQYF. The CDR3 nucleotides are TGTGCCAGCAGTCTCTGCGAGCAGTACTTC.

This rearrangement joins TRBV6-5 to TRBJ1-2; D perhaps matches TRBD1 (6 bases). This CDR3 spans 16 amino acids. V shed 0 bases and J shed 4 bases, with 15 bases lying between them. Germline CDR1 reads MNHEY; CDR2 reads SVGAGI. The CDR3 DNA sequence: TGTGCCAGCAGTTACTCTGAGGGGGGGCTGGGCTATGGCTACACCTTC. Its protein is CASSYSEGGLGYGYTF.

The rearrangement uses TRBV10-3 and TRBJ1-2; possibly TRBD1 for D (5 bases). This CDR3 region has 14 residues. Trimming took off 8 bases at V and 2 bases at J, with 15 bases between the two ends. Germline CDR1 is ENHRY and CDR2 is SYGVKD. Here the CDR3 reads CAIGREGVNYGYTF. CDR3 bases: TGTGCCATCGGTAGAGAAGGGGTGAACTATGGCTACACCTTC.

The chain recombines TRBV27 with TRBJ2-5; maybe TRBD2 (6 bases). The CDR3 is made up of 15 amino acids. Trimming cost V 0 bases and J 7 bases, with 15 bases left between them. Per the germline V gene, CDR1 is MNHEY and CDR2 is SMNVEV (reference sequence). This CDR3 reads CASSLSWGGLATQYF. The CDR3 DNA reads as TGTGCCAGCAGTTTATCTTGGGGAGGTTTGGCGACCCAGTACTTC.

The gene calls are TRBV15 and TRBJ2-1; D gene unclear. Germline CDR1 is LNHNV and CDR2 is YYDKDF (reference sequence). The CDR3 consists of 13 residues. Trimming removed 5 bases from V and 8 bases from J, with 13 bases in between. The CDR3 reads CATSRTAKDEQFF. CDR3 DNA: TGTGCCACCAGCCGAACAGCAAAGGATGAGCAGTTCTTC.

This clone came up once. The chain has TRBV6-2 or TRBV6-3 and TRBJ1-2; the match to TRBD1 covers 9 bases. Trimming cost V 0 bases and J 8 bases; bases outside gene matches: 1. The CDR3 is 13 residues long. The V gene's germline CDR1 is MNHEY and CDR2 SVGEGT. Here the CDR3 DNA reads TGTGCCAGCAGTTACTCGGGACAGGGCGGCTACACCTTC. It specifies CASSYSGQGGYTF.

The V and J genes are TRBV6-2 or TRBV6-3 and TRBJ2-7; D is uncertain. The CDR3 length is 14 residues. The germline gives CDR1 MNHEY, CDR2 SVGEGT. Trimming removed 3 bases at V and 7 bases at J, with 16 bases between. The CDR3 sequence: CASSYPDWVEEQYF. The CDR3 nucleotides read TGTGCCAGCAGTTATCCCGACTGGGTAGAGGAGCAGTACTTC.

CDR3 bases: TGTGCCAGTAGTAGACAGGGTTGGGAGCCCCAGCATTTT. This sequence encodes CASSRQGWEPQHF. The rearrangement links TRBV19 to TRBJ1-5; 7 bases line up with TRBD1. The CDR3 has 13 amino acids. The germline CDR1 and CDR2 sequences are LNHDA and SQIVND (reference sequence). Trimming at V came to 4 bases and at J to 8 bases, leaving 5 bases not matched to a gene.

The rearrangement links TRBV5-1 to TRBJ2-1; TRBD2 is a possible D gene (6 bases). Germline V gene data show CDR1 as SGHRS and CDR2 as YFSETQ. V was trimmed by 2 bases and J by 6 bases, leaving 12 bases between them. CDR3 length: 14 amino acids. The CDR3 here is CASSLTGTANEQFF. In nucleotides, the CDR3 is TGCGCCAGCAGCTTAACCGGGACTGCCAATGAGCAGTTCTTC.

This clone was counted once. The V call is TRBV18, the J call TRBJ1-1; a possible D gene is TRBD1 (5 bases). The CDR3 is 13 residues long. V shed 3 bases and J shed 8 bases, with 13 bases lying between them. Germline V gene sequence: CDR1 KGHSH, CDR2 LQKENI. CDR3 residues: CASSPRAQGEAFF. CDR3 DNA sequence: TGTGCCAGCTCACCCCGGGCCCAGGGAGAAGCTTTCTTT. Full variable domain (missing parts from reference TRBV18 and TRBJ1-1): NAGVMQNPRHLVRRRGQEARLRCSPMKGHSHVYWYRQLPEEGLKFMVYLQKENIIDESGMPKERFSAEFPKEGPSILRIQQVVRGDSAAYFCASSPRAQGEAFFGQGTRLTVV.

This chain connects TRBV19 to TRBJ2-3; 8 nucleotides match TRBD2. This CDR3 has 15 residues. Germline loops: CDR1 LNHDA, CDR2 SQIVND (reference sequence). After removal of 7 bases from V and 2 bases from J, the junction contained 8 bases not matched to a gene. In nucleotides, the CDR3 is TGTGCCAGTACCCCGCGGGGGGTCGCCACAGATACGCAGTATTTT. This gives the protein CASTPRGVATDTQYF.

The V gene is TRBV18, the J gene TRBJ1-6; D remains ambiguous. There are 15 residues in the CDR3. Germline values: CDR1 KGHSH, CDR2 LQKENI. Deletions cut 0 bases from V and 7 bases from J, with 10 bases between. DNA of the CDR3: TGTGCCAGCTCACCACCGGGCACCCTCAATTCACCCCTCCACTTT. Encoded protein: CASSPPGTLNSPLHF.

The V gene is TRBV25-1, the J gene TRBJ2-2; a weak D match, TRBD2 (5 bases). Germline V CDR1 and CDR2: MGHDK, SYGVNS. Trimming cost V 2 bases and J 3 bases, with 7 bases left between them. The CDR3 totals 14 residues. This chain's CDR3 is CASSEGSYTGELFF. The DNA for the CDR3 is TGTGCCAGCAGTGAAGGGAGTTACACCGGGGAGCTGTTTTTT.

This clone appeared a single time. V gene TRBV4-2 combines with J gene TRBJ2-1; 7 positions agree with TRBD2. With 2 bases clipped from V and 0 bases from J, the junction kept 7 bases outside the gene matches. CDR1 and CDR2 (germline): LGHNA, YNFKEQ. This CDR3 has 17 amino acids. CDR3 sequence: CASSQLERGFSYNEQFF. The CDR3 DNA is TGTGCCAGCAGCCAACTAGAGCGGGGTTTCTCCTACAATGAGCAGTTCTTC.

The chain is built from TRBV9 and TRBJ1-1, with D uncertain. The V and J ends lost 4 bases and 2 bases respectively, with 9 bases between them. The CDR3 has 13 amino acids. The germline CDR1 and CDR2 sequences are SGDLS and YYNGEE. The CDR3 nucleotides are TGTGCCAGCAGCCCGGTTGTTAACACTGAAGCTTTCTTT. It specifies CASSPVVNTEAFF.

CDR3 region: CASSQSPWGSNQPQHF. CDR3 coding DNA: TGTGCCAGCAGTCAGTCCCCTTGGGGCAGCAATCAGCCCCAGCATTTT. The chain couples TRBV28 to TRBJ1-5; maybe TRBD1 (5 bases). The CDR3 loop spans 16 amino acids. The V end lost 5 bases, the J end lost 1 base, and 15 bases lay between the germline ends. CDR1 is MDHEN and CDR2 is SYDVKM in the germline V gene.

This clone was seen a single time. J is TRBJ2-7 and V is TRBV6-6, with TRBD2 matching 14 bases. Per germline, CDR1 MNHNY and CDR2 SVGAGI (reference sequence). The J segment lost 10 bases and the V segment lost 10 bases, leaving 12 bases of the junction unmatched. The CDR3 is made up of 14 amino acids. CDR3 DNA: TGTGCCACCACCTCGGGGGGACTAGCGGGGGAACAGTACTTC. Translating gives CATTSGGLAGEQYF.

The chain uses TRBV30 and TRBJ1-1; D ambiguous. Germline V gives CDR1 GTSNPN, CDR2 SVGIG (reference sequence). V lost 0 bases to trimming and J lost 1 base, with 6 bases between them. CDR3 length equals 13 residues. CDR3 amino acids: CAWSVRQNTEAFF. CDR3 bases: TGTGCCTGGAGTGTACGACAGAACACTGAAGCTTTCTTT. Full variable domain (missing parts from reference TRBV30 and TRBJ1-1): SQTIHQWPATLVQPVGSPLSLECTVEGTSNPNLYWYRQAAGRGLQLLFYSVGIGQISSEVPQNLSASRPQDRQFILSSKKLLLSDSGFYLCAWSVRQNTEAFFGQGTRLTVV.

The CDR3 coding sequence is TGTGCCAGCAGCTACGGGGTCGGTGGGAACTATGGCTACACCTTC. Its protein is CASSYGVGGNYGYTF. V is TRBV9 and J is TRBJ1-2; no definite D call. The germline gives CDR1 SGDLS, CDR2 YYNGEE. The CDR3 runs 15 residues. Between the trimmed V and J ends, which lost 4 bases and 2 bases, there was a span of 15 bases.

The V gene is TRBV5-5, the J gene TRBJ1-6, with D perhaps TRBD1 (5 bases). Germline V gene sequence: CDR1 SGHKS, CDR2 YYEKEE (reference sequence). Between the trimmed V and J ends, which lost 2 bases and 0 bases, there was a span of 9 bases. This CDR3 comprises 16 residues. The CDR3 DNA sequence: TGTGCCAGCAGCTTAAGACAGAGCTCCTATAATTCACCCCTCCACTTT. Translation gives CASSLRQSSYNSPLHF.

The chain recombines TRBV4-1 with TRBJ1-1; 8 nucleotides match TRBD1. The CDR3 has 15 residues. V dropped 3 bases and J dropped 4; count of bases not matched to a gene: 7. The germline CDR1 and CDR2 sequences are MGHRA and YSYEKL. CDR3 sequence reads: CASSQAGGAGTEAFF. The DNA for the CDR3 is TGCGCCAGCAGCCAGGCAGGGGGCGCCGGCACTGAAGCTTTCTTT.

The CDR3 loop is CASKDLDRDLYRNQPQHF. In DNA, the CDR3 is TGTGCCAGTAAGGACCTCGACAGGGATCTCTATCGCAATCAGCCCCAGCATTTT. The chain carries TRBV19 and TRBJ1-5, with TRBD1 matching over 7 bases. V was pared by 7 bases and J by 2 bases, with 17 bases of the junction left unmatched. Germline-derived CDR1 and CDR2 are LNHDA and SQIVND (reference sequence). The CDR3 runs to 18 residues.

The chain links TRBV18 to TRBJ1-4; D is unclear. The CDR3 consists of 16 residues. Germline lookup yields CDR1 KGHSH and CDR2 LQKENI. Trimming removed 2 bases from V and 0 bases from J, with 10 bases in between. The chain's CDR3 is CASSPGMVATNEKLFF. CDR3 nucleotide sequence: TGTGCCAGCTCACCAGGCATGGTTGCAACTAATGAAAAACTGTTTTTT.

The gene calls are TRBV4-1 and TRBJ2-5, with D possibly being TRBD2 (6 bases). The germline V and J ends were trimmed by 0 bases and 0 bases, with 23 bases remaining between them. This CDR3 spans 20 amino acids. Germline V gene data show CDR1 as MGHRA and CDR2 as YSYEKL. The DNA for the CDR3 is TGCGCCAGCAGCCAAGATCGGGAGTTCATCCGGTCGGGGCACCAAGAGACCCAGTACTTC. Amino acid sequence: CASSQDREFIRSGHQETQYF.

This clone was detected only once. The rearrangement joins TRBV3-1 (or the pseudogene TRBV3-2) to TRBJ1-6; D perhaps matches TRBD1 (6 bases). The CDR3 runs to 14 residues. Trimming left V 1 base short and J 10 bases short, with 11 bases between. The germline V gene encodes CDR1 LGHDT and CDR2 YNNKEL (reference sequence). CDR3 region: CASSQGQVGSPLHF. DNA for the CDR3: TGTGCCAGCAGCCAAGGACAGGTAGGGTCACCCCTCCACTTT.

The rearrangement links TRBV3-1 (or the pseudogene TRBV3-2) to TRBJ2-3; TRBD2 aligns across 9 bases. The CDR3 is 16 residues long. V lost 4 bases, J lost 4 bases, and 9 bases stayed unmatched. Germline loops: CDR1 LGHDT, CDR2 YNNKEL (reference sequence). The CDR3 is CASSRLGGGVSDTQYF. CDR3 DNA: TGTGCCAGCAGCCGACTAGGCGGGGGGGTTTCAGATACGCAGTATTTT.